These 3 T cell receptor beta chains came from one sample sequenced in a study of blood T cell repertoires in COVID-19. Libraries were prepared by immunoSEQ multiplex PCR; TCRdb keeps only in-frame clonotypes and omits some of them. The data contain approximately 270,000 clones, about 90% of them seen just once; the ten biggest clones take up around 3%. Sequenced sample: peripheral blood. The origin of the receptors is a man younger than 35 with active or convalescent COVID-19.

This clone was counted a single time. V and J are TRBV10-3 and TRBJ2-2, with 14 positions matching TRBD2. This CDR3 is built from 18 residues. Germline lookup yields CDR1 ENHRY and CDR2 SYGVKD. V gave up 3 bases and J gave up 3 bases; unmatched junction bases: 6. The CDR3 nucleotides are TGTGCCATCAGTGACTATGGGACTAGCGGGAGTCACACCGGGGAGCTGTTTTTT. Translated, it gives CAISDYGTSGSHTGELFF.

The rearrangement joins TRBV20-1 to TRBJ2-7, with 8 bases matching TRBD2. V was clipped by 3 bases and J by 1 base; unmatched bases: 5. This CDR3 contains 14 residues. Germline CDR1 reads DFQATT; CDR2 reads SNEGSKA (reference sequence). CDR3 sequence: CSASSGTLSYEQYF. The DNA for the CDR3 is TGCAGTGCTAGTAGCGGGACGCTATCCTACGAGCAGTACTTC.

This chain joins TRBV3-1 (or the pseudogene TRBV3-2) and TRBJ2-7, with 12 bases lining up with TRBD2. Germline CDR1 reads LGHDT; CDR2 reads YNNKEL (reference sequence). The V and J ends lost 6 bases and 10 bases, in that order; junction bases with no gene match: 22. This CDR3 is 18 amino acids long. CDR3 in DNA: TGTGCCAGCAGTCAGCATGGGACTAGCGGGCCGAGAGAAACACATCAGTACTTC. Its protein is CASSQHGTSGPRETHQYF.